The following is a T cell receptor (beta chain) sequence with its context. This record comes from a study of blood T cell repertoires in COVID-19. Study details: PBMCs, B-cell-depleted T cells, or T cells provided the cDNA or gDNA that made up the material.

Some clones are missing from TCRdb's copy, which holds only in-frame ones; the method was immunoSEQ multiplex PCR. The sample holds approximately 75,000 clones; 75% to 90% are singletons and the top ten take 5.1%. CDR1 is LNHDA and CDR2 is SQIVND in the germline V gene (reference sequence). The CDR3 totals 15 residues. With V trimmed by 4 bases and J by 7 bases, 10 bases remained unmatched. The receptor was isolated from a man older than 75 with acute or convalescent COVID-19. The chain uses TRBV19 and TRBJ1-5, with 7 bases that match TRBD1. The source material was peripheral blood. CDR3 in DNA: TGTGCCAGTAGTACCTCCAACAGGGGTGGGCAGCCCCAGCATTTT. Translating gives CASSTSNRGGQPQHF.